The text below deals with one T cell receptor (beta chain). The germline V gene has CDR1 LNHDA and CDR2 SQIVND (reference sequence). The V end was cut by 5 bases, the J end by 0 bases, with 5 bases between. The CDR3 runs to 13 residues. Investigators prepared the TCR beta libraries by applying iRepertoire HTBI primers and Arm-PCR of CDR3 regions. MiXCR, applied by TCRdb to the multiplex PCR reads, yields one record per CDR3 protein. The table has nearly 350,000 distinct CDR3 sequences, about 18% seen once. These data come from a study of regulatory T cells in long-lasting Graves disease. Study-wide context: Those with persistent Graves' disease had received antithyroid drugs for over 5 years with positive TSH receptor antibodies.

Time point of the sample: persistent/refractory GD, antithyroid drugs over 5 years with positive TRAb. From RNA extracted from PBMCs, the TCR library was made. The V and J genes are TRBV19 and TRBJ1-3; D gene unclear. The specimen was peripheral blood mononuclear cells (PBMCs), collected when the disease was refractory, from a patient treated with antithyroid drugs. This clonotype was sampled from a female donor with Graves disease. The CDR3 here is CASSQFSGNTIYF. The CDR3 DNA reads as TGTGCCAGTAGTCAGTTCTCTGGAAACACCATATATTTT.